This T cell receptor (beta chain) is from a study of blood T cell repertoires in COVID-19. This clone was seen only once. With 1 base removed from V and 1 base from J, the gap between germline ends came to 8 bases. This CDR3 has 14 residues. Germline V gene sequence: CDR1 SGHRS, CDR2 YFSETQ. Only in-frame clones appear in the TCRdb table, and some are missing; sequencing was by immunoSEQ multiplex PCR. The table shows fewer than 100,000 clones, with approximately 85% occurring only once. This receptor was identified in a man aged 50 or older with COVID-19, enrolled during active disease. Specimen: peripheral blood. The genes are TRBV5-1 and TRBJ2-5; D is uncertain. CDR3 amino acids: CASSLFTAQETQYF. CDR3 DNA: TGCGCCAGCAGCTTGTTTACAGCCCAAGAGACCCAGTACTTC.